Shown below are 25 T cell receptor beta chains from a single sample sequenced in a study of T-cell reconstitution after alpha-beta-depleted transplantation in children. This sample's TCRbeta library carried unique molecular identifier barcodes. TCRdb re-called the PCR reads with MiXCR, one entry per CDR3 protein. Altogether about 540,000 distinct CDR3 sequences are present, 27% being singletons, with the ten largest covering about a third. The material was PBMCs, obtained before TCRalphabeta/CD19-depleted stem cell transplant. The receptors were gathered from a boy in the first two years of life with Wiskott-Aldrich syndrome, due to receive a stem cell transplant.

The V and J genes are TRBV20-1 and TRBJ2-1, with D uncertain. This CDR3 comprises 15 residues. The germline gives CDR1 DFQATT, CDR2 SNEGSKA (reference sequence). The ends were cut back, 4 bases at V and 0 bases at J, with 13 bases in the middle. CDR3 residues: CSAISGAISYNEQFF. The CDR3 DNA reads TGCAGTGCTATTTCAGGAGCCATCTCCTACAATGAGCAGTTCTTC.

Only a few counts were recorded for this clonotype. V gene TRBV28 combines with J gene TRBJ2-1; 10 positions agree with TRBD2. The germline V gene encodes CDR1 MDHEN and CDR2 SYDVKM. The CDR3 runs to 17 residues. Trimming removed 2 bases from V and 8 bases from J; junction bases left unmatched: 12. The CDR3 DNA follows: TGTGCCAGCAGTTTAGATCGGCTAGCGGGAGTAACTGATGAGCAGTTCTTC. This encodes CASSLDRLAGVTDEQFF. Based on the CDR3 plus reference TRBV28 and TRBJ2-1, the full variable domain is DVKVTQSSRYLVKRTGEKVFLECVQDMDHENMFWYRQDPGLGLRLIYFSYDVKMKEKGDIPEGYSVSREKKERFSLILESASTNQTSMYLCASSLDRLAGVTDEQFFGPGTRLTVL.

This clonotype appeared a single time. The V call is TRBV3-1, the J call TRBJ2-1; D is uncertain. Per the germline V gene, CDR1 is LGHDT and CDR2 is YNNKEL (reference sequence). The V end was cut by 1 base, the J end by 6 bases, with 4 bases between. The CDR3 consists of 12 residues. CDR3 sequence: CASSQGTNEQFF. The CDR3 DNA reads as TGTGCCAGCAGCCAAGGGACCAATGAGCAGTTCTTC.

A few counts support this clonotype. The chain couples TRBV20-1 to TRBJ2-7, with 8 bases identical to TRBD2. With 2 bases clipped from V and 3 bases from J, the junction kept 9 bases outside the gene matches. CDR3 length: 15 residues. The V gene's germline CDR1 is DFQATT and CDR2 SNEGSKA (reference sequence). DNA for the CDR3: TGCAGTGCTAGAACGCGACTAGCGAGTATCTACGAGCAGTACTTC. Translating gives CSARTRLASIYEQYF.

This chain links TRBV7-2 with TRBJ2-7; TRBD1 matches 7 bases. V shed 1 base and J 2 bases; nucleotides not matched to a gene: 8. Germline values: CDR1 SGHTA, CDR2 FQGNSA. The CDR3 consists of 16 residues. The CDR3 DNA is TGTGCCAGCAGCTTAGGGGGGAAAGACAGGGCCTACGAGCAGTACTTC. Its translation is CASSLGGKDRAYEQYF.

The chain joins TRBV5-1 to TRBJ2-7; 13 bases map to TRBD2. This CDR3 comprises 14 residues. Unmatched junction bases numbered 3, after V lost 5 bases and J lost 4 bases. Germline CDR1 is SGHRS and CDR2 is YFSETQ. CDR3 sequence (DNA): TGCGCCAGCAGTTGGACTAGCGGGGGATACGAGCAGTACTTC. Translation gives CASSWTSGGYEQYF.

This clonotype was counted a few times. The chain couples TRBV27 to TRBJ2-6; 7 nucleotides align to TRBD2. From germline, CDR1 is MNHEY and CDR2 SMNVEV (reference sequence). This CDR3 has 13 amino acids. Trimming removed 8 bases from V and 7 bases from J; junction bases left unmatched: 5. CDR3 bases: TGTGCCAGCGGGAGGGCCGGTGCCAACGTCCTGACTTTC. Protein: CASGRAGANVLTF.

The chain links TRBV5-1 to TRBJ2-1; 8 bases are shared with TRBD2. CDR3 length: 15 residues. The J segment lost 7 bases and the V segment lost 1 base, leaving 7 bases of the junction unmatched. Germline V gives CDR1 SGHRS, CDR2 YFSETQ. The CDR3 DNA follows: TGCGCCAGCAGCTTGATTACTAGCGGTCTTAATGAGCAGTTCTTC. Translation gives CASSLITSGLNEQFF.

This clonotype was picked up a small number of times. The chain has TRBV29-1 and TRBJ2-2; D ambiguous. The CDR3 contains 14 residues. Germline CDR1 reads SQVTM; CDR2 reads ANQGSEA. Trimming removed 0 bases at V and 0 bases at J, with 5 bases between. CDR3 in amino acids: CSVEELPNTGELFF. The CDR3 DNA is TGCAGCGTTGAAGAACTCCCGAACACCGGGGAGCTGTTTTTT.

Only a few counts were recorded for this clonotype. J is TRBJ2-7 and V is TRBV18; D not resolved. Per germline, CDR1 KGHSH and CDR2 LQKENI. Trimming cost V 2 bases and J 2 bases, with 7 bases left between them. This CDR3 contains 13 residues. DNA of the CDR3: TGTGCCAGCTCACCAAAGGATACCTACGAGCAGTACTTC. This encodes CASSPKDTYEQYF.

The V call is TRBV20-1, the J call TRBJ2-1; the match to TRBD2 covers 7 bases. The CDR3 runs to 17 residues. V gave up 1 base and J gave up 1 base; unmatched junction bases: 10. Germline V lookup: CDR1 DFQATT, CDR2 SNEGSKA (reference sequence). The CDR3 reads CSARAPMRERSYNEQFF. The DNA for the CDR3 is TGCAGTGCTAGAGCCCCCATGCGGGAGAGGTCCTACAATGAGCAGTTCTTC.

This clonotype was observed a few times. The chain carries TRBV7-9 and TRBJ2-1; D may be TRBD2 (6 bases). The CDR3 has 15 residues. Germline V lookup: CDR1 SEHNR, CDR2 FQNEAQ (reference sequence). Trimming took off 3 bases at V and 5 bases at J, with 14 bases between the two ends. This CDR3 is CASSLYGTPNNEQFF. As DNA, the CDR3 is TGTGCCAGCAGCTTGTACGGGACTCCAAACAATGAGCAGTTCTTC.

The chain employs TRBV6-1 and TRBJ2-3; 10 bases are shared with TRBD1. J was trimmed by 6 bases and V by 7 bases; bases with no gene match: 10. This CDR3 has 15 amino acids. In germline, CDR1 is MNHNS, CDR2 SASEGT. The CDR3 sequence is CASTRQGALPDTQYF. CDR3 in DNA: TGTGCCAGCACCCGACAGGGGGCTTTGCCCGATACGCAGTATTTT.

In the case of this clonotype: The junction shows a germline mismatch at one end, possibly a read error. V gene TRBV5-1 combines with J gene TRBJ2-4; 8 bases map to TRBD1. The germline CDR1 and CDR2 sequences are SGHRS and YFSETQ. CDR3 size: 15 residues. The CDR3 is CASSLGGQAKNIRYF. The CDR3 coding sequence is TGCGCCAGCAGCTTGGGGGGACAGGCGAAAAACATTCGGTACTTC.

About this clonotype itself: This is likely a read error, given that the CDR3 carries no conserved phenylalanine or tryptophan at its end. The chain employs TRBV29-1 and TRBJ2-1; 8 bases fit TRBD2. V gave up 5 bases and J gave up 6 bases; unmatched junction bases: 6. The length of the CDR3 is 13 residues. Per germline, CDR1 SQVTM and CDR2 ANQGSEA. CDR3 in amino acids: CSVTSGGFNEQFI. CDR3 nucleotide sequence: TGCAGCGTTACTAGCGGAGGGTTCAATGAGCAGTTCATC.

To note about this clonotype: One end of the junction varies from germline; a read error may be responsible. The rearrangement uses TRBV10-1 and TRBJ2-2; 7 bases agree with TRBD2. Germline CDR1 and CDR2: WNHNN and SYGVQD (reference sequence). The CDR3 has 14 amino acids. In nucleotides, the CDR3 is TGCGCCAGCAGAGACGGGACTAACAACGGGGAGCTGTTTTTT. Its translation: CASRDGTNNGELFF.

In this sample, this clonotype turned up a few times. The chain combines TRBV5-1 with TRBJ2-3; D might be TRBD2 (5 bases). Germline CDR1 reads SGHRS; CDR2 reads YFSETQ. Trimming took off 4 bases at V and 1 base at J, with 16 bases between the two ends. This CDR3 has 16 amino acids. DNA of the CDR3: TGCGCCAGCAGCATAGATCTAGCAGGTGGCACAGATACGCAGTATTTT. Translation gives CASSIDLAGGTDTQYF.

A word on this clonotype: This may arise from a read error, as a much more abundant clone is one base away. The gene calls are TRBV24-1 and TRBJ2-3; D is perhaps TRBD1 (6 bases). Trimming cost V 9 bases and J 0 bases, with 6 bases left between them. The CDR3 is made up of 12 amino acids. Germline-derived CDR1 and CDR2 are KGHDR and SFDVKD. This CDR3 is CATGQSTDTQYF. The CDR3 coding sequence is TGTGCCACCGGACAGAGCACAGATACGCAGTATTTT.

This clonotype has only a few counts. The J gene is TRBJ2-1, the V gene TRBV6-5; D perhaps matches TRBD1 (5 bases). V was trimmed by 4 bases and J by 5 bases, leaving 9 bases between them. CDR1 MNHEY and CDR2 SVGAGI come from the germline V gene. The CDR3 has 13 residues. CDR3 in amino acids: CASSSQVDNEQFF. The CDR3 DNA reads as TGTGCCAGCAGTTCACAGGTGGACAATGAGCAGTTCTTC.

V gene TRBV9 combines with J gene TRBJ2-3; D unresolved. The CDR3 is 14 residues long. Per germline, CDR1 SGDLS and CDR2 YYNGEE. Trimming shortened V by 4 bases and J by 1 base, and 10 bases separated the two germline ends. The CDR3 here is CASSPNSGTDTQYF. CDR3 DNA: TGTGCCAGCAGCCCCAATTCGGGCACAGATACGCAGTATTTT. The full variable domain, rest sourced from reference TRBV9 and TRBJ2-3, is DSGVTQTPKHLITATGQRVTLRCSPRSGDLSVYWYQQSLDQGLQFLIQYYNGEERAKGNILERFSAQQFPDLHSELNLSSLELGDSALYFCASSPNSGTDTQYFGPGTRLTVL.

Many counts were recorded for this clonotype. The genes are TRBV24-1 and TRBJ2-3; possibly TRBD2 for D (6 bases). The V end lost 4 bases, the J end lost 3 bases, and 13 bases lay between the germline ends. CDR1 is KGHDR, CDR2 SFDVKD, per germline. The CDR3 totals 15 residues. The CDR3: CATSDRDGGTDTQYF. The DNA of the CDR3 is TGTGCCACCAGTGACAGGGATGGGGGGACAGATACGCAGTATTTT.

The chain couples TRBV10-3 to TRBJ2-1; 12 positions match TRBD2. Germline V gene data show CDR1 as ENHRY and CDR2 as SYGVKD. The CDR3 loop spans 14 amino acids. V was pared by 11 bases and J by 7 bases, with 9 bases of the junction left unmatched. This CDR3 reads CASATSGSYNEQFF. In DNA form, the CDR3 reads TGTGCCTCCGCGACTAGCGGGAGTTATAATGAGCAGTTCTTC.

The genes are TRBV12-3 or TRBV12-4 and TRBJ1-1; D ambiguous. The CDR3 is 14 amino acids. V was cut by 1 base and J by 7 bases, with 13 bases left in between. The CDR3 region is CASSLGHGRGEAFF. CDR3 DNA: TGTGCCAGCAGTTTAGGACATGGACGTGGTGAAGCTTTCTTT.

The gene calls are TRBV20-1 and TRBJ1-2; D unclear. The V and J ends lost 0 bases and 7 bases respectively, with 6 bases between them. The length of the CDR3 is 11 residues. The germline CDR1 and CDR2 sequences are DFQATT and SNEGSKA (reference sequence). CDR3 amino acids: CSARDFFGYTF. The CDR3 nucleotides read TGCAGTGCTAGAGATTTTTTTGGCTACACCTTC.

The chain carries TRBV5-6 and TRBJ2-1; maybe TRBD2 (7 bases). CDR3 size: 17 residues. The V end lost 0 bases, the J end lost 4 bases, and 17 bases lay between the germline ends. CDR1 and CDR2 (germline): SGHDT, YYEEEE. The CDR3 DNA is TGTGCCAGCAGCTTGGAGGGGGGGGGATTTCGATACAATGAGCAGTTCTTC. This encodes CASSLEGGGFRYNEQFF. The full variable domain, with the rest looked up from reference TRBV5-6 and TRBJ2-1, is DAGVTQSPTHLIKTRGQQVTLRCSPKSGHDTVSWYQQALGQGPQFIFQYYEEEERQRGNFPDRFSGHQFPNYSSELNVNALLLGDSALYLCASSLEGGGFRYNEQFFGPGTRLTVL.